A single T cell receptor (beta chain) is shown here with its context. The antigen is not known. Here immunoSEQ multiplex PCR was the method, and the copy in TCRdb shows in-frame clones only, minus some. The repertoire consists of about 150,000 clones, with approximately 88% occurring once and the leading ten covering over 3.5%. This entry is derived from a study of T cell responses to AZD1222 COVID-19 vaccine. Turning to the study itself: Second-dose intervals of approximately 4 or approximately 12 weeks were pooled.

Broader study findings: Just 5 to 7 AZD1222 recipients were seropositive at baseline. Dominant CD4 TCR responses targeted spike regions 160-218 and 743-854.

Germline CDR1 and CDR2: GTSNPN and SVGIG (reference sequence). Trimming stripped 1 base from V and 3 bases from J, with 13 bases between. The CDR3 totals 15 residues. The source material was peripheral blood, sampled on day 0 of AZD1222 vaccination. The V and J genes are TRBV30 and TRBJ1-5, with D possibly TRBD1 on 5 matching bases. The clonotype originates from an adult in good health. CDR3 DNA: TGTGCCTGGAGTGCCGTCTCGGGGCTCAATCAGCCCCAGCATTTT. It encodes CAWSAVSGLNQPQHF.